One and the same sample provided the 15 T cell receptor beta chains below, sequenced in a study of T cells after yellow fever vaccination. TCRdb processed the 5' RACE reads anew with MiXCR; each CDR3 protein has one entry. This sample yields over 100,000 distinct CDR3 sequences, of which around 8% are seen a single time; approximately 24% belongs to the top ten. The specimen was CD8+ T cells sorted from PBMCs, collected 45 days after the yellow fever booster vaccination. The source of these receptors is a young man who received the YFV17D yellow fever vaccine.

This clonotype was seen repeatedly, ten times or more. The J gene is TRBJ2-7, the V gene TRBV12-3 or TRBV12-4; 7 bases map to TRBD2. Trimming at V came to 3 bases and at J to 2 bases, leaving 1 base not matched to a gene. This CDR3 region has 13 residues. The CDR3 DNA follows: TGTGCCAGCAGTTTTGGGGGGGCCTACGAGCAGTACTTC. Amino acids: CASSFGGAYEQYF.

This clonotype was seen at least ten times. The CDR3 nucleotides are TGTGCCAGCTCACCGCCCTGGGACGGGATCTACGAGCAGTACTTC. Translation gives CASSPPWDGIYEQYF. This sequence joins TRBV18 and TRBJ2-7, with D perhaps given as TRBD1 or TRBD2 (5 bases each). V lost 3 bases and J 3 bases, leaving 15 bases between the germline ends. There are 15 residues in the CDR3. Looked up from germline, CDR1 is KGHSH and CDR2 is LQKENI.

The table lists this clonotype with many counts. J is TRBJ2-3 and V is TRBV18, with 7 positions matching TRBD1. There are 17 residues in the CDR3. Germline V lookup: CDR1 KGHSH, CDR2 LQKENI. Trimming at V came to 1 base and at J to 5 bases, leaving 12 bases not matched to a gene. Here the CDR3 DNA reads TGTGCCAGCTCACCACTGGATCGACAGGGATCTCTAGATACGCAGTATTTT. Protein product: CASSPLDRQGSLDTQYF.

The sample holds many counts of this clonotype. The chain joins TRBV10-2 to TRBJ2-7; TRBD2 matches 12 bases. The CDR3 totals 14 residues. V lost 8 bases and J lost 3; bases outside the gene matches: 5. Germline CDR1 and CDR2: WSHSY and SAAADI. CDR3 nucleotides: TGCGCCAGCTCTACGACTAGCGGGAGCTACGAGCAGTACTTC. Protein: CASSTTSGSYEQYF.

This clonotype was seen ten or more times. The CDR3 coding sequence is TGTGCCAGCAGCCCCGGGACTAGCGGGAGTCACAATGAGCAGTTCTTC. Encoded protein: CASSPGTSGSHNEQFF. The gene calls are TRBV5-4 and TRBJ2-1; 14 bases map to TRBD2. Germline lookup yields CDR1 SGHNT and CDR2 YYREEE (reference sequence). Losses at the gene ends were 4 bases for V and 5 bases for J; bases not matched to a gene: 5. The CDR3 loop spans 16 amino acids.

This clonotype came up a few times. This sequence joins TRBV7-2 and TRBJ2-1, with a weak D call TRBD2 (6 bases). There are 17 residues in the CDR3. Trimming cost V 5 bases and J 2 bases, with 19 bases left between them. Germline CDR1 is SGHTA and CDR2 is FQGNSA. Here the CDR3 DNA reads TGTGCCAGCAGCCAAAAGTCGGCGGGATGGCCCTACAATGAGCAGTTCTTC. This translates into CASSQKSAGWPYNEQFF.

This clonotype was seen ten or more times. The chain couples TRBV5-8 to TRBJ1-2; D call uncertain. V was pared by 6 bases and J by 0 bases, with 9 bases between. The CDR3 is 13 residues long. Germline V gene sequence: CDR1 SGHTS, CDR2 YDEGEE. The CDR3 reads CASNPETNYGYTF. The CDR3 nucleotides read TGTGCCAGCAACCCGGAGACTAACTATGGCTACACCTTC.

Many counts were recorded for this clonotype. This chain joins TRBV12-3 or TRBV12-4 and TRBJ2-7, with TRBD2 matching over 7 bases. V lost 7 bases, J lost 5 bases, and 8 bases stayed unmatched. The CDR3 loop spans 13 amino acids. CDR3 region: CASTTRDYNEQYF. Here the CDR3 DNA reads TGTGCCAGCACCACCCGGGACTACAACGAGCAGTACTTC.

This clonotype was picked up many times. The chain links TRBV7-2 to TRBJ2-7; TRBD2 agrees at 10 bases. V lost 0 bases, J lost 5 bases, and 7 bases stayed unmatched. The germline CDR1 and CDR2 sequences are SGHTA and FQGNSA. The CDR3 covers 16 residues. CDR3 loop: CASSLAGLAFRDEQYF. CDR3 sequence (DNA): TGTGCCAGCAGCTTAGCGGGACTAGCGTTCAGGGACGAGCAGTACTTC.

This clonotype appeared a few times. The chain employs TRBV4-1 and TRBJ2-7, with 7 bases identical to TRBD1. Per germline, CDR1 MGHRA and CDR2 YSYEKL. The CDR3 contains 16 residues. With V trimmed by 0 bases and J by 3 bases, 8 bases remained unmatched. The CDR3 nucleotides are TGCGCCAGCAGCCAAGATGGGACAGCCCAGGGCTACGAGCAGTACTTC. It encodes CASSQDGTAQGYEQYF.

This clonotype was detected ten times or more. The chain couples TRBV7-6 to TRBJ2-1; either TRBD1 or TRBD2 may supply D (5 bases each). CDR3 length: 16 amino acids. CDR1 and CDR2 from the germline V gene are SGHVS and FNYEAQ. V lost 0 bases and J lost 9, with 18 bases in between. CDR3 loop: CASSLAEGQGISEQFF. The CDR3 region has the DNA TGTGCCAGCAGCTTAGCTGAGGGGCAGGGCATCAGTGAGCAGTTCTTC.

The sample holds many counts of this clonotype. The chain recombines TRBV13 with TRBJ2-1; 8 positions match TRBD1. The CDR3 length is 15 residues. V lost 5 bases to trimming and J lost 5 bases; unmatched junction nucleotides: 8. Germline loops: CDR1 PRHDT, CDR2 FYEKMQ (reference sequence). The CDR3 DNA reads TGTGCCAGCAGCGAAGGACAGGGTTTCAACAATGAGCAGTTCTTC. It specifies CASSEGQGFNNEQFF.

For this clonotype: One base away lies a much larger clone, so this may be a sequencing read error. The chain employs TRBV20-1 and TRBJ2-1; TRBD2 matches 9 bases. This CDR3 has 15 amino acids. Per the germline V gene, CDR1 is DFQATT and CDR2 is SNEGSKA (reference sequence). CDR3 sequence: CSARTAGGFYNGQFF. CDR3 DNA: TGCAGTGCTAGAACAGCGGGAGGATTCTACAATGGGCAGTTCTTC.

This clonotype was counted many times. The chain links TRBV11-2 to TRBJ2-5, with a tentative D call TRBD2 (7 bases). Trimming shortened V by 2 bases and J by 0 bases, and 16 bases separated the two germline ends. The CDR3 has 17 residues. Germline values: CDR1 SGHAT, CDR2 FQNNGV. The CDR3 DNA follows: TGTGCCAGCAGCTTACGGGGGGCGAGCTCGTACCAAGAGACCCAGTACTTC. Encoded protein: CASSLRGASSYQETQYF. Using reference TRBV11-2 and TRBJ2-5 for the parts outside the CDR3, the full variable domain is EAGVAQSPRYKIIEKRQSVAFWCNPISGHATLYWYQQILGQGPKLLIQFQNNGVVDDSQLPKDRFSAERLKGVDSTLKIQPAKLEDSAVYLCASSLRGASSYQETQYFGPGTRLLVL.

This clonotype was observed a handful of times. The chain joins TRBV6-2 or TRBV6-3 to TRBJ2-2; D not certain. With 6 bases removed from V and 2 bases from J, the gap between germline ends came to 13 bases. Germline assignment: CDR1 MNHEY and CDR2 SVGEGT. The CDR3 consists of 15 residues. The CDR3 region is CASRASMGNTGELFF. CDR3 DNA sequence: TGTGCCAGCAGGGCCAGCATGGGAAACACCGGGGAGCTGTTTTTT.